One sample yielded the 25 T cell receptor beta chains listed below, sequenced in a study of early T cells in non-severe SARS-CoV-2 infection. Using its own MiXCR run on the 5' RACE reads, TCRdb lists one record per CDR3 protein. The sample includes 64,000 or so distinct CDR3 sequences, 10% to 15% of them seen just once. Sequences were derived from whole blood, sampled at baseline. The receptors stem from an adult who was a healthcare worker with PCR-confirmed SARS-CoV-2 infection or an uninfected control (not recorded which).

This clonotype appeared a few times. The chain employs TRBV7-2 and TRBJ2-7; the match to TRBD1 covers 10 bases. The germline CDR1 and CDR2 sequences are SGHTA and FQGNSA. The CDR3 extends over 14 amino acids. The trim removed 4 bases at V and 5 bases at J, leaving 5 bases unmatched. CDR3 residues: CASSSDRGRNEQYF. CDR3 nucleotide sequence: TGTGCCAGCAGCTCCGACAGGGGGCGGAACGAGCAGTACTTC.

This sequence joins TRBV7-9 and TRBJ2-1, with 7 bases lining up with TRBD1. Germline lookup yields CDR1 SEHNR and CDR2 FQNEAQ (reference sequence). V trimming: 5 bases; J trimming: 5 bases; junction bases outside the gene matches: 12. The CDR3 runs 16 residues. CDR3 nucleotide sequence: TGTGCCAGCAGCGGAGACAGGGTTGAGAGGGACAATGAGCAGTTCTTC. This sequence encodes CASSGDRVERDNEQFF.

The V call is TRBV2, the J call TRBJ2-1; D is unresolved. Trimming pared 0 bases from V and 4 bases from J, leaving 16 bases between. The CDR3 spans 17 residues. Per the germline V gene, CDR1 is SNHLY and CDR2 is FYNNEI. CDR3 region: CASSEAIGDGSYNEQFF. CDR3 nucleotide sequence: TGTGCCAGCAGTGAAGCGATCGGTGACGGCAGTTACAATGAGCAGTTCTTC.

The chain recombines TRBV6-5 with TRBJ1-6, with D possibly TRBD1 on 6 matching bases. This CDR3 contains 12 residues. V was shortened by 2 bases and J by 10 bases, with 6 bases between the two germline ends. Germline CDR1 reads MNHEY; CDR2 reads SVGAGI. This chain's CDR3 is CASSYRGSPLHF. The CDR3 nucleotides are TGTGCCAGCAGTTACAGGGGGTCACCCCTCCACTTT.

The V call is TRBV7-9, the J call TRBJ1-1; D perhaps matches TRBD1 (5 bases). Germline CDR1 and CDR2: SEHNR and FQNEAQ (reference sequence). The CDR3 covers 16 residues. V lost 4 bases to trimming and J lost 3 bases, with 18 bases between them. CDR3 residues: CASSSNVAGRDTEAFF. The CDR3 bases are TGTGCCAGCAGCTCAAATGTAGCGGGACGAGACACTGAAGCTTTCTTT.

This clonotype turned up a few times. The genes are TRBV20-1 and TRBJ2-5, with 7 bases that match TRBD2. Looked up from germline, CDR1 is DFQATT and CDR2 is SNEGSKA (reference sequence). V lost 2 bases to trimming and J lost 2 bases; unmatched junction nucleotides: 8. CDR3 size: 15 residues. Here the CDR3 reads CSARPGLGDQETQYF. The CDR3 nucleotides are TGCAGTGCTAGACCTGGACTAGGGGATCAAGAGACCCAGTACTTC.

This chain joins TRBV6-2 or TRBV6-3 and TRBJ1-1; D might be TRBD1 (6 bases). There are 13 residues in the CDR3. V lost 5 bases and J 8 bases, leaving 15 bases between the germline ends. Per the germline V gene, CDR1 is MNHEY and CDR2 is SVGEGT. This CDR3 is CASSLPSGHEAFF. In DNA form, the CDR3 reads TGTGCCAGCAGTCTTCCTTCGGGACACGAAGCTTTCTTT.

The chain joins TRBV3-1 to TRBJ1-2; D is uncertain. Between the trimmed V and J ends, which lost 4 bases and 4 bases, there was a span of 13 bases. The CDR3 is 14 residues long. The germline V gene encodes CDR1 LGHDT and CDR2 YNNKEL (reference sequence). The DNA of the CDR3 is TGTGCCAGCAGCCTTGGCGGCTCCCGCTATGGCTACACCTTC. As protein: CASSLGGSRYGYTF.

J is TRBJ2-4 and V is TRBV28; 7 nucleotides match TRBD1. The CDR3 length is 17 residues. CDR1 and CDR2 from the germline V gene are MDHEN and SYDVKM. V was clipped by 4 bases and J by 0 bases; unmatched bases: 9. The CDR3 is CASSSDRVLIAKNIQYF. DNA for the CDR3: TGTGCCAGCAGTTCCGACAGGGTTCTAATAGCCAAAAACATTCAGTACTTC.

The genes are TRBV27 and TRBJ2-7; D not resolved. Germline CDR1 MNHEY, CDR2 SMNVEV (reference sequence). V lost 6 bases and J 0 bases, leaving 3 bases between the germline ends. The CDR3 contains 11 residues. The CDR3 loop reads CASRSSYEQYF. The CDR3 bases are TGTGCCAGCAGGAGCTCCTACGAGCAGTACTTC.

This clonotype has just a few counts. The CDR3: CASSQETGITYEQYF. The CDR3 DNA follows: TGTGCCAGCAGCCAAGAAACAGGCATCACCTACGAGCAGTACTTC. V usage is TRBV4-2 and J usage is TRBJ2-7; the D gene is possibly TRBD1 (5 bases). Germline V gives CDR1 LGHNA, CDR2 YNFKEQ. V was shortened by 0 bases and J by 2 bases, with 11 bases between the two germline ends. This CDR3 is built from 15 residues.

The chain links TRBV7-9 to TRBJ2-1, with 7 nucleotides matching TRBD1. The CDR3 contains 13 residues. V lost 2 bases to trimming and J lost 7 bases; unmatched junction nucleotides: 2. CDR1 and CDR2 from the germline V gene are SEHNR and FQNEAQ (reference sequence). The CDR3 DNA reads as TGTGCCAGCAGCTTACTACAGGGGAATGAGCAGTTCTTC. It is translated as CASSLLQGNEQFF.

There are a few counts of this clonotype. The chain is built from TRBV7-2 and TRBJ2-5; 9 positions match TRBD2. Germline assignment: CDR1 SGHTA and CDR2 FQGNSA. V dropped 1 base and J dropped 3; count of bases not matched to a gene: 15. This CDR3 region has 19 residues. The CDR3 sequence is CASSLGSEAWRGGEETQYF. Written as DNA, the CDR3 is TGTGCCAGCAGCTTAGGGTCCGAGGCCTGGCGGGGGGGCGAAGAGACCCAGTACTTC.

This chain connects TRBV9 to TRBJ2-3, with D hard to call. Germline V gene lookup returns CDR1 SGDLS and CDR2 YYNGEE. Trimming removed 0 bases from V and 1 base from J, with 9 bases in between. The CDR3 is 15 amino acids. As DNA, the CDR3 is TGTGCCAGCAGCGTAGCATCCTCAGGCACAGATACGCAGTATTTT. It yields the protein CASSVASSGTDTQYF.

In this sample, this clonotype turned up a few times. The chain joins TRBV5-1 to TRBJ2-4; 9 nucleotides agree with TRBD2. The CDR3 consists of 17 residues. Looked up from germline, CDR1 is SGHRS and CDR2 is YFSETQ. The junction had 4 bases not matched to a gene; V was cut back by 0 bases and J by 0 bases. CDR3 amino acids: CASSLGLAGLAKNIQYF. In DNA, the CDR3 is TGCGCCAGCAGCTTGGGTCTAGCGGGGCTAGCCAAAAACATTCAGTACTTC.

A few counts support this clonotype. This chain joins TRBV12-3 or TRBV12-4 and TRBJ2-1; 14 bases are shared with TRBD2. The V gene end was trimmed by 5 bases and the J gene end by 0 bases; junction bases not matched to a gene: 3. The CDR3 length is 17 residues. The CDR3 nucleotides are TGTGCCAGCAGTGGACTAGCGGGGGGCATCTCCTACAATGAGCAGTTCTTC. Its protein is CASSGLAGGISYNEQFF.

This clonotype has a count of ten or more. DNA for the CDR3: TGCAGTGCCCCAGGGGGGGCCAAAAACATTCAGTACTTC. The encoded protein is CSAPGGAKNIQYF. The chain has TRBV20-1 and TRBJ2-4; D may be TRBD1 (7 bases). In germline, CDR1 is DFQATT, CDR2 SNEGSKA (reference sequence). CDR3 length equals 13 residues. V lost 6 bases, J lost 1 base, and 10 bases lay in between.

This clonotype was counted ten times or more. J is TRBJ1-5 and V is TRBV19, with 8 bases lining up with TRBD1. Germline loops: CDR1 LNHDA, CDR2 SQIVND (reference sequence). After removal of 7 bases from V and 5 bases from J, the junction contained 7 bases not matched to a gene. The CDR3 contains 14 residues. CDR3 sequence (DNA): TGTGCCAGTACACTACAGGGGGGATATCAGCCCCAGCATTTT. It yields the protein CASTLQGGYQPQHF.

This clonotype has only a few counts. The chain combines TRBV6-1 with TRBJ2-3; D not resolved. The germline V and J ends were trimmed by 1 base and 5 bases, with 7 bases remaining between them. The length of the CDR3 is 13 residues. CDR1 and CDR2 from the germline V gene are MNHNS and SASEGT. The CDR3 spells CASSEEVGDTQYF. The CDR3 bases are TGTGCCAGCAGTGAAGAGGTGGGAGATACGCAGTATTTT.

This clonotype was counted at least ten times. As DNA, the CDR3 is TGCAGCGCCCGTTACAGGGAAGAGACCCAGTACTTC. This codes for CSARYREETQYF. The V call is TRBV29-1, the J call TRBJ2-5; a weak D match, TRBD1 (6 bases). This CDR3 comprises 12 residues. V lost 7 bases and J 3 bases, leaving 12 bases between the germline ends. CDR1 and CDR2 (germline): SQVTM, ANQGSEA.

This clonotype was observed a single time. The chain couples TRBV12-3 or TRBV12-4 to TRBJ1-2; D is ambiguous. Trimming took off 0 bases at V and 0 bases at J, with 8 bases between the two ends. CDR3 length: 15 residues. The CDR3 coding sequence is TGTGCCAGCAGTTTAGCGCCGCCGACTAACTATGGCTACACCTTC. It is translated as CASSLAPPTNYGYTF.

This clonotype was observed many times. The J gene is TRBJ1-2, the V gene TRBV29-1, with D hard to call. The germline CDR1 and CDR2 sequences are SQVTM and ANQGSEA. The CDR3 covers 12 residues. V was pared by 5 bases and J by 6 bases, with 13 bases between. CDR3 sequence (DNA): TGCAGCGTTATCCACTTTCAGGATGGCTACACCTTC. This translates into CSVIHFQDGYTF.

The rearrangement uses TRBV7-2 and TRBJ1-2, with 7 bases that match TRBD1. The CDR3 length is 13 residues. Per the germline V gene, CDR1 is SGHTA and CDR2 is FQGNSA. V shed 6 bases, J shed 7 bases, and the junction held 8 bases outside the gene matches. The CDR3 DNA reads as TGTGCCAGCAGAATCACAGGGGACTTTGGCTACACCTTC. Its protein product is CASRITGDFGYTF.

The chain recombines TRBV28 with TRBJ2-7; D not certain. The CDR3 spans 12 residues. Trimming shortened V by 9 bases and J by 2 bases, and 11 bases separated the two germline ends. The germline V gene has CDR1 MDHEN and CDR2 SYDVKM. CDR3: CASGRAPYEQYF. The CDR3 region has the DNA TGTGCCAGTGGTCGGGCTCCCTACGAGCAGTACTTC.

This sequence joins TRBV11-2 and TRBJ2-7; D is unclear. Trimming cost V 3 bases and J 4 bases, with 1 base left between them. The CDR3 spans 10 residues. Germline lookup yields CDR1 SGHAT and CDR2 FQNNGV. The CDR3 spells CASSFYEQYF. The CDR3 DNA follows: TGTGCCAGCAGCTTTTACGAGCAGTACTTC.